Listed here is a single T cell receptor (beta chain). Source study methods: Estimated nucleated cell counts came from reference gene primer amplification. Repertoires were generated with immunoSEQ multiplex PCR, while TCRdb's copy carries only in-frame clones and drops some. The V and J calls and clone size were taken over from that table, and D and trimming were inferred from the DNA. Counted here are roughly 260,000 clones, around 82% occurring once; the ten biggest clones make up 4.7%. This specimen belongs to a study of blood T cell repertoires in COVID-19. Whole-study context: Samples came from the United States, Italy and Spain, spanning acute and convalescent COVID-19. The cDNA or gDNA used as material had been derived from T cells, B-cell-depleted T cells, or PBMCs.

Germline CDR1 is MNHEY and CDR2 is SMNVEV (reference sequence). V lost 8 bases to trimming and J lost 7 bases; unmatched junction nucleotides: 17. The CDR3 is 18 amino acids. The receptor was derived from a woman in her 70s with acute or convalescent COVID-19. This chain links TRBV27 with TRBJ1-6; 10 nucleotides match TRBD1. Sequencing was done on a sample of peripheral blood. The CDR3 protein is CASPPTINPGQGNSPLHF. The CDR3 DNA reads as TGTGCCAGCCCCCCCACAATCAACCCGGGACAGGGGAATTCACCCCTCCACTTT.